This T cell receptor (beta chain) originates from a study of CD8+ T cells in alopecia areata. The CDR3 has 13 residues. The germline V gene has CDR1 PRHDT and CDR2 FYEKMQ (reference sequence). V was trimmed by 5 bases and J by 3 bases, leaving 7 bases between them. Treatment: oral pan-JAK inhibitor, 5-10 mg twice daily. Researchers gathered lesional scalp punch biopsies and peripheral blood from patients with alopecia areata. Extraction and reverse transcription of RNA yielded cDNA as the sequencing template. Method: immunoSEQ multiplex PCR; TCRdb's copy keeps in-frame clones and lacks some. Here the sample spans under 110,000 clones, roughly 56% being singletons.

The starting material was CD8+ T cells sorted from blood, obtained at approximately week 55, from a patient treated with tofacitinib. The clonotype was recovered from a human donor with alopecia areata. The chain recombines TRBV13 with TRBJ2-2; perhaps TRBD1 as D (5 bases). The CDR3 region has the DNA TGTGCCAGCAGCATGACAGACACCGGGGAGCTGTTTTTT. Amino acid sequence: CASSMTDTGELFF.